These T cell receptor beta chains were read from a single sample in a study of T-cell memory formation after mild COVID-19. TCRdb re-called the 5' RACE reads with MiXCR, one entry per CDR3 protein. The data contain over 350,000 distinct CDR3 sequences, about a sixth of them seen just once; the ten biggest clones take up roughly 21%. The material sequenced was PBMCs or a T cell subset sorted from them (not recorded which). The receptor source for this set is a man aged 18 to 29 who had mild COVID-19 (a few samples of this study predate the infection). Cell type and time point are not known. The CDR3 runs from the conserved cysteine through the conserved F or W. The D gene is left open where the match is weak. A row's size may be missing; if present it is once, few, many or a size class.

V,J,D,size,CDR3,DNA
TRBV19,TRBJ1-1,-,few,CASSNPGETEAFF,TGTGCCAGTAGCAACCCAGGGGAAACTGAAGCTTTCTTT
TRBV15,TRBJ2-7,-,-,CATSRDTGTYYEQYF,TGTGCCACCAGCAGAGATACAGGGACGTACTACGAGCAGTACTTC
TRBV5-5,TRBJ1-2,-,few,CASSLGPLEDGYTF,TGTGCCAGCAGCTTGGGCCCCCTTGAAGACGGCTACACCTTC
TRBV28,TRBJ1-1,TRBD1,-,CASSFQGGPEAFF,TGTGCCAGCAGTTTCCAGGGGGGACCTGAAGCTTTCTTT
TRBV7-3,TRBJ2-6,TRBD2,few,CASSLIGTSNSGANVLTF,TGTGCCAGCAGCTTAATTGGGACTAGCAACTCTGGGGCCAACGTCCTGACTTTC
TRBV7-9,TRBJ2-2,TRBD1,many,CASRDYRGRMNTGELFF,TGTGCCAGCAGAGACTACAGGGGGCGCATGAACACCGGGGAGCTGTTTTTT
TRBV5-1,TRBJ2-1,-,few,CASSQLNEQFF,TGCGCCAGCAGCCAGCTAAATGAGCAGTTCTTC
TRBV5-1,TRBJ1-1,-,-,CASSLTKGGDTEAFF,TGCGCCAGCAGCCTGACTAAAGGAGGGGACACTGAAGCTTTCTTT
TRBV10-3,TRBJ2-7,TRBD1,few,CASRGSEKGYEQYF,TGTGCCAGCAGGGGGTCGGAGAAGGGCTACGAGCAGTACTTC
TRBV7-8,TRBJ1-1,-,-,CASSLLGDPNTEAFF,TGTGCCAGCAGCTTACTTGGGGACCCTAACACTGAAGCTTTCTTT
TRBV9,TRBJ2-1,TRBD2,few,CASSPAVGGREQFF,TGTGCCAGCAGCCCCGCCGTGGGAGGGCGCGAGCAGTTCTTC
TRBV20-1,TRBJ1-2,TRBD1,-,CSTRTGSGYTF,TGCAGCACCCGGACAGGGAGTGGCTACACCTTC
TRBV7-2,TRBJ2-2,-,few,CASKPGTYTGELFF,TGTGCCAGCAAACCCGGGACTTACACCGGGGAGCTGTTTTTT
TRBV12-3/TRBV12-4,TRBJ1-1,TRBD1,once,CASSFYLRQGGMGPFF,TGTGCCAGCAGTTTTTATCTCCGACAGGGAGGGATGGGGCCTTTCTTT
TRBV5-1,TRBJ2-5,TRBD1,few,CASSGVGTGALKETQYF,TGCGCCAGCAGTGGTGTCGGGACAGGGGCTCTGAAAGAGACCCAGTACTTC
TRBV28,TRBJ2-3,-,few,CASISVRTDTQYF,TGTGCCAGCATTTCCGTCAGGACAGATACGCAGTATTTT
TRBV24-1,TRBJ1-2,-,-,CATMEPNYGYTF,TGTGCCACCATGGAGCCCAACTATGGCTACACCTTC
TRBV28,TRBJ2-3,TRBD1,few,CASRDLRGTLANTQYF,TGTGCCAGCAGAGATCTCAGGGGGACCCTAGCCAATACGCAGTATTTT
TRBV7-9,TRBJ2-7,-,-,CASSLGFRYEQYF,TGTGCCAGCAGCTTAGGGTTCAGGTACGAGCAGTACTTC
TRBV7-9,TRBJ2-5,-,-,CASSLGPGLDQETQYF,TGTGCCAGCAGCTTGGGTCCCGGACTTGATCAAGAGACCCAGTACTTC
TRBV7-2,TRBJ1-2,-,few,CASSLGTAKNYGYTF,TGTGCCAGCAGCTTGGGGACGGCGAAAAACTATGGCTACACCTTC
TRBV4-3,TRBJ2-2,-,-,CASSQGHDTGELFF,TGCGCCAGCAGCCAAGGACACGACACCGGGGAGCTGTTTTTT